Sequencing of this T cell receptor beta chain was carried out in a study of identical twins. Study-wide findings and caveats: Fewer insertions characterized abundant cord blood beta clonotypes, whereas memory repertoires showed none.

This clonotype was found a few times. The antigen is not known. Template switching added a universal primer site, and cDNA bore unique molecular identifiers. TCRdb recomputed calls from the 5' RACE reads with MiXCR, one row per CDR3 protein. The sample contains under 300,000 distinct CDR3 sequences, about 8.5% of which appear only once. These same data were also listed under a study on yellow fever vaccine responses in identical twins.

Sample: CD8+ T cells sorted from blood. The receptor's source is a woman aged 18-35 years in good health.

CDR3 DNA sequence: TGTGCCAGCAGTCCCCTGGATACGCAGTATTTT. Protein sequence: CASSPLDTQYF. The genes are TRBV12-3 or TRBV12-4 and TRBJ2-3; no definite D call. The CDR3 length is 11 residues. The V gene lost 5 bases and the J gene lost 6 bases, with 6 bases spanning the gap.